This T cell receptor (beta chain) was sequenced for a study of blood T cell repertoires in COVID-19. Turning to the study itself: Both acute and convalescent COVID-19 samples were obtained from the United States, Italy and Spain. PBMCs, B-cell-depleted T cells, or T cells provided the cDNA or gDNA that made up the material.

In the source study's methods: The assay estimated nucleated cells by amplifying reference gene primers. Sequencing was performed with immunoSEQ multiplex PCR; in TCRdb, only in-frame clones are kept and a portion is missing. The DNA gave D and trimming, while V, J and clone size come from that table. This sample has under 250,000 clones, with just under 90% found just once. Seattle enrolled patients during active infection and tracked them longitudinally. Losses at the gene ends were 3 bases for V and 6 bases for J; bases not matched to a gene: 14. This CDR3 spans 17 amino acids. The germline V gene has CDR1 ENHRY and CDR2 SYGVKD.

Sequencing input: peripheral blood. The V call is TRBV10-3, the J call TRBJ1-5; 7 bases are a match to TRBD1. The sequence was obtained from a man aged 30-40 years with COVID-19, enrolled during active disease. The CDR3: CAISEPGQAGVGQPQHF. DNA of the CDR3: TGTGCCATCAGTGAACCTGGACAGGCAGGGGTCGGTCAGCCCCAGCATTTT.